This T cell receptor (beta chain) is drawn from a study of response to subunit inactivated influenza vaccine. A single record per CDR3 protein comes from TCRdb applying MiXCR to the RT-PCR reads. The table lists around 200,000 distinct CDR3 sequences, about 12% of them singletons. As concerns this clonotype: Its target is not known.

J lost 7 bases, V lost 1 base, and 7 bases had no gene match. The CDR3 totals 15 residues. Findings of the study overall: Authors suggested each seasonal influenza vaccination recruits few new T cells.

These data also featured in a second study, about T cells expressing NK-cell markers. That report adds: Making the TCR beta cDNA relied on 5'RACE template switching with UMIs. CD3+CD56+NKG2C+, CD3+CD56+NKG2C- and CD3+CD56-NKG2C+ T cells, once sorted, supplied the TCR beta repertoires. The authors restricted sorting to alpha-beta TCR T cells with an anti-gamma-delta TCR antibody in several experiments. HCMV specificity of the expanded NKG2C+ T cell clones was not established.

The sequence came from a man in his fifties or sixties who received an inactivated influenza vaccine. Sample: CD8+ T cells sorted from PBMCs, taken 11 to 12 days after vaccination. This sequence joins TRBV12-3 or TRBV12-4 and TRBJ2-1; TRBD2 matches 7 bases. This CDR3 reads CASSLESREWNEQFF. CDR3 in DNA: TGTGCCAGCAGTTTAGAATCGCGGGAGTGGAATGAGCAGTTCTTC.